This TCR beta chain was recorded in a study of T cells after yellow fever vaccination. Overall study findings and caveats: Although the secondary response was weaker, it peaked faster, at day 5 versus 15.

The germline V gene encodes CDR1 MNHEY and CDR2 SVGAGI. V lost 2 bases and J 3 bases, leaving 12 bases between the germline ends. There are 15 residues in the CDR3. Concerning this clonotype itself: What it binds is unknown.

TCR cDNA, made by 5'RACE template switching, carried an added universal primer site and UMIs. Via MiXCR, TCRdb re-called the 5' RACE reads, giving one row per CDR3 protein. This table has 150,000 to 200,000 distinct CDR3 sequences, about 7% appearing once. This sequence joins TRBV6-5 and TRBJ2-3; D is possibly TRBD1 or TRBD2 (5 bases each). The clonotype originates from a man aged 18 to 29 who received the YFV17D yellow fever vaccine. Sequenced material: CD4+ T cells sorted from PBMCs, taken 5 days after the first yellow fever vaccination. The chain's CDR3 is CASSYGRESTDTQYF. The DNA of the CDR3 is TGTGCCAGCAGTTACGGCAGGGAGTCGACAGATACGCAGTATTTT.